The next 10 T cell receptor beta chains were all read from a single sample in a study of CD8+CD57+ T cells in acquired aplastic anemia. Profiling of TCR beta VDJ combinations and CDR3 sequences used genomic DNA as template. TCRdb ran MiXCR on the reads and lists one entry per CDR3 protein. The sample shows about 70,000 distinct CDR3 sequences, approximately 50% of them seen only once. The material sequenced was sorted CD4+, CD8+, or CD8+CD57+ T cells (not recorded which) from PBMCs. These receptors were obtained from a human donor in good health, serving as a control.

This clonotype appeared a few times. The V call is TRBV25-1, the J call TRBJ2-7; D gene uncertain. V was shortened by 1 base and J by 3 bases, with 7 bases between the two germline ends. Germline V lookup: CDR1 MGHDK, CDR2 SYGVNS. There are 13 residues in the CDR3. In DNA form, the CDR3 reads TGTGCCAGCAGTGAATCGGTCAGCTACGAGCAGTACTTC. Its protein product is CASSESVSYEQYF.

The chain carries TRBV5-4 and TRBJ1-2; D remains ambiguous. Per the germline V gene, CDR1 is SGHNT and CDR2 is YYREEE (reference sequence). This CDR3 region has 11 residues. Trimming removed 3 bases at V and 5 bases at J, with 5 bases between. CDR3 sequence (DNA): TGTGCCAGCAGCTCCTTTTATGGCTACACCTTC. It specifies CASSSFYGYTF.

This rearrangement joins TRBV2 to TRBJ2-7; weak D call: TRBD2 (6 bases). Germline V gene lookup returns CDR1 SNHLY and CDR2 FYNNEI. The V gene lost 8 bases and the J gene lost 1 base, with 15 bases spanning the gap. This CDR3 has 14 residues. The CDR3 sequence is CASAPGTGSYEQYF. DNA for the CDR3: TGTGCCAGCGCACCCGGGACTGGATCCTACGAGCAGTACTTC.

The chain joins TRBV10-2 to TRBJ1-1; no reliable D call. The germline V gene encodes CDR1 WSHSY and CDR2 SAAADI. Trimming removed 2 bases at V and 1 base at J, with 5 bases between. The CDR3 contains 13 residues. CDR3 residues: CASSEAGNTEAFF. The CDR3 DNA reads TGCGCCAGCAGTGAGGCAGGGAACACTGAAGCTTTCTTT.

Comment on this clonotype: The CDR3 does not close with the conserved phenylalanine or tryptophan, likely indicating a read error. The chain couples TRBV9 to TRBJ1-2, with D possibly being TRBD1 (6 bases). The length of the CDR3 is 14 residues. Germline assignment: CDR1 SGDLS and CDR2 YYNGEE. CDR3: CAGSVLTGSGGYTS. In DNA, the CDR3 is TGTGCCGGCAGCGTCTTGACAGGATCCGGTGGCTACACCTCC.

The chain is built from TRBV29-1 and TRBJ1-3, with unresolved D. Germline-derived CDR1 and CDR2 are SQVTM and ANQGSEA. This CDR3 is built from 15 residues. V was shortened by 4 bases and J by 0 bases, with 13 bases between the two germline ends. Written as DNA, the CDR3 is TGCAGCGTTGGGGAAGACGTATACTCTGGAAACACCATATATTTT. This gives the protein CSVGEDVYSGNTIYF.

This clonotype came up many times. The chain combines TRBV19 with TRBJ2-5, with D perhaps matching TRBD1 or TRBD2 (5 bases each). Trimming left V 7 bases short and J 5 bases short, with 17 bases between. Germline values: CDR1 LNHDA, CDR2 SQIVND (reference sequence). The CDR3 length is 14 residues. The CDR3 DNA is TGTGCCAGTATGGGGGTGTGGGGCAGGGAGACCCAGTACTTC. This translates into CASMGVWGRETQYF.

This clonotype was recorded at least ten times. Sequence at one end of the junction differs from germline and may be a read error. The chain combines TRBV10-2 with TRBJ2-7; 9 positions agree with TRBD2. The CDR3 extends over 18 amino acids. CDR1 and CDR2 from the germline V gene are WSHSY and SAAADI. The CDR3 sequence: CVSSESPTQGLARDEQYF. CDR3 in DNA: TGCGTCAGCAGTGAGTCGCCAACGCAGGGACTAGCTCGGGACGAGCAGTACTTC.

Concerning this clonotype: A read error may produce the germline difference seen at one junction end. The J gene is TRBJ2-5, the V gene TRBV19; D gene unclear. This CDR3 has 14 amino acids. Germline V gene data show CDR1 as LNHDA and CDR2 as SQIVND (reference sequence). CDR3 in amino acids: CAGSLGRIGETQYF. The CDR3, as DNA: TGTGCCGGTAGTCTGGGTAGGATAGGGGAGACCCAGTACTTC.

This clonotype occurred many times. In nucleotides, the CDR3 is TGTGCCAGCAGCGTAGAGGGCAGGGGTGGTGTGAACACTGAAGCTTTCTTT. Its translation: CASSVEGRGGVNTEAFF. The chain employs TRBV9 and TRBJ1-1, with a possible D match to TRBD1 (6 bases). The CDR3 is made up of 17 amino acids. Deletions cut 0 bases from V and 0 bases from J, with 15 bases between. Germline V gene lookup returns CDR1 SGDLS and CDR2 YYNGEE.